The 30 T cell receptor beta chains below come from one sample, sequenced in a study of T-cell memory formation after mild COVID-19. TCRdb re-called the 5' RACE reads through MiXCR, storing one row per CDR3 protein. The sample contains roughly 310,000 distinct CDR3 sequences, approximately 16% of which appear only once. The sequenced material came from PBMCs or a T cell subset sorted from them (not recorded which). These receptor sequences come from a man aged 18 to 30 who had mild COVID-19 (a few samples of this study predate the infection). Cell type and time point are not known.

The chain employs TRBV7-2 and TRBJ2-2; D remains unclear. Between the trimmed V and J ends, which lost 1 base and 6 bases, there was a span of 6 bases. Germline CDR1 SGHTA, CDR2 FQGNSA. The CDR3 contains 13 residues. In nucleotides, the CDR3 is TGTGCCAGCAGCTTAGACTCACCCGGGGAGCTGTTTTTT. As protein: CASSLDSPGELFF. The complete variable domain, with remaining parts taken from reference TRBV7-2 and TRBJ2-2, reads GAGVSQSPSNKVTEKGKDVELRCDPISGHTALYWYRQSLGQGLEFLIYFQGNSAPDKSGLPSDRFSAERTGGSVSTLTIQRTQQEDSAVYLCASSLDSPGELFFGEGSRLTVL.

This rearrangement joins TRBV28 to TRBJ1-1, with D tentatively TRBD1 (6 bases). The CDR3 consists of 14 residues. Trimming removed 6 bases from V and 0 bases from J, with 11 bases in between. The V gene's germline CDR1 is MDHEN and CDR2 SYDVKM. CDR3: CASRVRGVNTEAFF. The CDR3 nucleotides read TGTGCCAGCAGGGTCAGGGGCGTGAACACTGAAGCTTTCTTT.

This clonotype appeared a few times. V usage is TRBV7-2 and J usage is TRBJ1-4, with D perhaps TRBD1 (6 bases). Germline V gives CDR1 SGHTA, CDR2 FQGNSA. The CDR3 covers 14 residues. With 3 bases removed from V and 8 bases from J, the gap between germline ends came to 13 bases. The CDR3 DNA reads TGTGCCAGCAGCTTCGGACAGCACCCGGAAAAACTGTTTTTT. It is translated as CASSFGQHPEKLFF.

The chain has TRBV7-9 and TRBJ1-2; possible D gene TRBD1, 5 bases. The CDR3 is 14 amino acids. V lost 5 bases to trimming and J lost 4 bases, with 14 bases between them. CDR1 is SEHNR, CDR2 FQNEAQ, per germline (reference sequence). For the CDR3, the DNA is TGTGCCAGCAGCCGACCCGGTCAGGGCTATGGCTACACCTTC. It specifies CASSRPGQGYGYTF.

J is TRBJ2-1 and V is TRBV6-2 or TRBV6-3; 14 bases match TRBD2. The CDR3 covers 15 residues. The germline CDR1 and CDR2 sequences are MNHEY and SVGEGT. The V gene end was trimmed by 5 bases and the J gene end by 9 bases; junction bases not matched to a gene: 6. CDR3 in amino acids: CASSRLAGGPGEQFF. In nucleotides, the CDR3 is TGTGCCAGCAGTCGACTAGCGGGGGGGCCAGGTGAGCAGTTCTTC.

Only a few counts were recorded for this clonotype. The V gene is TRBV20-1, the J gene TRBJ1-6; TRBD1 matches 10 bases. The CDR3 spans 13 residues. The V gene's germline CDR1 is DFQATT and CDR2 SNEGSKA (reference sequence). CDR3 residues: CISPGTGDSPLHF. In nucleotides, the CDR3 is TGCATCTCACCCGGGACAGGGGATTCACCCCTCCACTTT.

The V and J genes are TRBV20-1 and TRBJ1-2; a possible D gene is TRBD1 (6 bases). This CDR3 contains 13 residues. CDR1 DFQATT and CDR2 SNEGSKA come from the germline V gene (reference sequence). Trimming left V 2 bases short and J 7 bases short, with 14 bases between. This CDR3 reads CSARPGGRGGYTF. The CDR3 DNA sequence: TGCAGTGCTAGACCCGGGGGGCGGGGTGGCTACACCTTC.

The gene calls are TRBV6-1 and TRBJ2-3; possibly TRBD1 for D (6 bases). The CDR3 sequence is 15 residues long. The V gene's germline CDR1 is MNHNS and CDR2 SASEGT. V was pared by 6 bases and J by 3 bases, with 16 bases between. Written as DNA, the CDR3 is TGTGCCAGCAGGAGGATGACAGGCTTTACAGATACGCAGTATTTT. Protein sequence: CASRRMTGFTDTQYF.

This clonotype was counted a few times. The CDR3 nucleotides are TGCGCCAGCAGCCAGGGGAATTCACCCCTCCACTTT. Protein: CASSQGNSPLHF. The chain uses TRBV4-1 and TRBJ1-6, with unresolved D. The germline V and J ends were trimmed by 3 bases and 7 bases, with 4 bases remaining between them. This CDR3 is 12 amino acids long. Germline V gene data show CDR1 as MGHRA and CDR2 as YSYEKL.

This clonotype was seen a single time. The rearrangement uses TRBV30 and TRBJ1-1; D call uncertain. Germline loops: CDR1 GTSNPN, CDR2 SVGIG (reference sequence). The CDR3 has 12 amino acids. Trimming removed 5 bases from V and 2 bases from J, with 9 bases in between. Here the CDR3 DNA reads TGTGCCTGGGGTGACGGAAACACTGAAGCTTTCTTT. This sequence encodes CAWGDGNTEAFF.

This clonotype was picked up a small number of times. This sequence joins TRBV5-1 and TRBJ2-7; D is unresolved. Germline V gives CDR1 SGHRS, CDR2 YFSETQ. CDR3 length equals 15 residues. Trimming took off 0 bases at V and 3 bases at J, with 13 bases between the two ends. CDR3 protein: CASSLDFGSIYEQYV. The CDR3 nucleotides read TGCGCCAGCAGCTTGGACTTTGGCTCCATCTACGAGCAGTACGTC.

A few counts support this clonotype. This chain links TRBV5-1 with TRBJ1-2; no firm D call. This CDR3 contains 13 residues. V dropped 1 base and J dropped 6 bases, with 10 bases sitting between them. From germline, CDR1 is SGHRS and CDR2 YFSETQ. CDR3 protein: CASSLRQDNGYTF. The DNA for the CDR3 is TGCGCCAGCAGCTTGCGGCAGGATAATGGCTACACCTTC.

This clonotype was seen more than once but under ten times. The chain couples TRBV5-1 to TRBJ1-5; D perhaps matches TRBD1 (6 bases). Germline V gene data show CDR1 as SGHRS and CDR2 as YFSETQ. The CDR3 length is 14 residues. V lost 0 bases, J lost 5 bases, and 9 bases lay in between. The CDR3 region has the DNA TGCGCCAGCAGCTTGGGTCCAGGGGATCAGCCCCAGCATTTT. Translating it yields CASSLGPGDQPQHF.

The chain uses TRBV20-1 and TRBJ1-1; no definite D call. Trimming removed 5 bases at V and 0 bases at J, with 10 bases between. Germline loops: CDR1 DFQATT, CDR2 SNEGSKA (reference sequence). The CDR3 runs 13 residues. The CDR3 DNA reads as TGCAGTGCTGCGGCACACTTGAACACTGAAGCTTTCTTT. Its translation is CSAAAHLNTEAFF.

Only a few counts were recorded for this clonotype. This sequence joins TRBV10-3 and TRBJ1-2; possible D gene TRBD1, 5 bases. This CDR3 is 12 amino acids long. Trimming cost V 4 bases and J 6 bases, with 9 bases left between them. Germline CDR1 and CDR2: ENHRY and SYGVKD. The CDR3: CAISGGEDGYTF. The CDR3, as DNA: TGTGCCATCAGTGGGGGGGAGGATGGCTACACCTTC.

The rearrangement joins TRBV10-2 to TRBJ2-5, with 9 bases aligning to TRBD2. This CDR3 has 13 amino acids. Per the germline V gene, CDR1 is WSHSY and CDR2 is SAAADI. With V trimmed by 8 bases and J by 6 bases, 7 bases remained unmatched. The CDR3 region has the DNA TGCGCCAGCCGAGCGGGGGGTTCGAAGACCCAGTACTTC. The encoded protein is CASRAGGSKTQYF.

The CDR3 spells CASSLPGQGALNLEQYV. The CDR3 nucleotides read TGTGCCAGCAGCTTACCGGGACAGGGGGCGCTTAATTTAGAGCAGTACGTC. The gene calls are TRBV21-1 and TRBJ2-7; the table's TRBD1 call for D was not verified on the DNA. TRBV21-1 is annotated as a pseudogene. The CDR3 totals 17 residues.

In this sample, this clonotype turned up a few times. The chain links TRBV12-3 or TRBV12-4 to TRBJ1-2; weak D call: TRBD1 (5 bases). V was clipped by 6 bases and J by 2 bases, with 10 bases between them. The CDR3 extends over 13 amino acids. The CDR3 sequence: CASRRQSNYGYTF. The CDR3 DNA reads as TGTGCCAGCAGGAGACAGTCCAACTATGGCTACACCTTC.

This clonotype came up a few times. Here the CDR3 reads CASSQDSPSTNSGGALNIQYF. In DNA, the CDR3 is TGCGCCAGCAGCCAAGACTCCCCCTCAACTAATAGCGGGGGGGCACTGAACATTCAGTACTTC. The chain carries TRBV4-1 and TRBJ2-4; 11 positions match TRBD2. Germline-derived CDR1 and CDR2 are MGHRA and YSYEKL. CDR3 length equals 21 residues. Germline trimming cut 0 bases from V and 7 bases from J; bases unmatched to any gene: 20.

The table lists this clonotype with a few counts. The J gene is TRBJ2-6, the V gene TRBV11-2; D not certain. The CDR3 consists of 16 residues. The V gene lost 5 bases and the J gene lost 0 bases, with 11 bases spanning the gap. Germline V CDR1 and CDR2: SGHAT, FQNNGV. The DNA of the CDR3 is TGTGCCAGCAGCCCACGTACAGACTCTGGGGCCAACGTCCTGACTTTC. Translation: CASSPRTDSGANVLTF.

The chain joins TRBV5-1 to TRBJ2-2, with 7 bases aligning to TRBD1. With 4 bases clipped from V and 1 base from J, the junction kept 4 bases outside the gene matches. The CDR3 covers 15 residues. Germline V lookup: CDR1 SGHRS, CDR2 YFSETQ. The CDR3 reads CASSPRQGNTGELFF. In nucleotides, the CDR3 is TGCGCCAGCAGCCCAAGACAGGGGAACACCGGGGAGCTGTTTTTT.

J is TRBJ2-7 and V is TRBV19; tentative D call: TRBD2 (6 bases). CDR1 and CDR2 from the germline V gene are LNHDA and SQIVND (reference sequence). V was shortened by 8 bases and J by 2 bases, with 10 bases between the two germline ends. The CDR3 spans 12 residues. This chain's CDR3 is CASGGSAYEQYF. CDR3 DNA sequence: TGTGCCAGTGGGGGGTCAGCCTACGAGCAGTACTTC. Full variable domain (remainder filled in from reference TRBV19 and TRBJ2-7): DGGITQSPKYLFRKEGQNVTLSCEQNLNHDAMYWYRQDPGQGLRLIYYSQIVNDFQKGDIAEGYSVSREKKESFPLTVTSAQKNPTAFYLCASGGSAYEQYFGPGTRLTVT.

This clonotype was found many times. This sequence joins TRBV5-6 and TRBJ2-7, with D perhaps matching TRBD1 (6 bases). The CDR3 loop spans 12 amino acids. Trimming took off 4 bases at V and 4 bases at J, with 9 bases between the two ends. Germline V gene data show CDR1 as SGHDT and CDR2 as YYEEEE. Here the CDR3 reads CASSAGEYEQYV. Written as DNA, the CDR3 is TGTGCCAGCAGCGCAGGGGAGTACGAGCAGTACGTC.

The V and J genes are TRBV7-6 and TRBJ2-2, with 10 nucleotides matching TRBD2. Germline loops: CDR1 SGHVS, CDR2 FNYEAQ. The V segment lost 4 bases and the J segment 3 bases; nucleotides outside the gene matches: 2. The CDR3 is made up of 15 amino acids. The DNA for the CDR3 is TGTGCCAGCAGCTATAGCGGGGGGTACACCGGGGAGCTGTTTTTT. This codes for CASSYSGGYTGELFF.

V gene TRBV15 combines with J gene TRBJ1-5, with D uncertain. CDR3 size: 13 residues. Trimming stripped 3 bases from V and 8 bases from J, with 11 bases between. The germline gives CDR1 LNHNV, CDR2 YYDKDF (reference sequence). CDR3 residues: CATSSALREPQHF. The DNA for the CDR3 is TGTGCCACCAGCAGTGCCCTCAGAGAGCCCCAGCATTTT.

The rearrangement links TRBV6-5 to TRBJ2-7; possible D gene TRBD1, 5 bases. The CDR3 spans 15 residues. Between the trimmed V and J ends, which lost 6 bases and 3 bases, there was a span of 18 bases. The germline V gene has CDR1 MNHEY and CDR2 SVGAGI. Here the CDR3 DNA reads TGTGCCAGCAGGACCCAGGGAACTTCGTACTACGAGCAGTACTTC. Protein: CASRTQGTSYYEQYF.

The gene calls are TRBV12-3 or TRBV12-4 and TRBJ2-3, with 14 bases matching TRBD2. J gave up 4 bases and V 5 bases, and 5 bases lay outside the gene matches. The CDR3 runs 16 residues. The DNA of the CDR3 is TGTGCCAGCAGTCAAGGACTAGCGGGGGGCCCAGATACGCAGTATTTT. Translated, it gives CASSQGLAGGPDTQYF.

This clonotype was observed a handful of times. The chain carries TRBV29-1 and TRBJ2-3, with unresolved D. V shed 2 bases and J shed 1 base, with 10 bases lying between them. The CDR3 has 14 amino acids. The germline V gene encodes CDR1 SQVTM and CDR2 ANQGSEA. The CDR3 DNA reads as TGCAGCGTTGAACGTGGCTTCGGCACAGATACGCAGTATTTT. It is translated as CSVERGFGTDTQYF.

The sample holds many counts of this clonotype. J is TRBJ2-2 and V is TRBV9; D is unresolved. The CDR3 loop spans 15 amino acids. V gave up 0 bases and J gave up 2 bases, with 8 bases separating them. CDR1 and CDR2 (germline): SGDLS, YYNGEE. The CDR3 DNA sequence: TGTGCCAGCAGCGTAGAGACGGAAAACACCGGGGAGCTGTTTTTT. Its protein product is CASSVETENTGELFF.

This clonotype has ten or more counts. This chain connects TRBV7-9 to TRBJ2-2, with 8 bases identical to TRBD1. The CDR3 contains 15 residues. Germline CDR1 reads SEHNR; CDR2 reads FQNEAQ (reference sequence). The V segment lost 5 bases and the J segment 2 bases; nucleotides outside the gene matches: 4. The CDR3, as DNA: TGTGCCAGCAGCCTCAGGGGGCTCAACACCGGGGAGCTGTTTTTT. As protein: CASSLRGLNTGELFF.